This TCR beta chain was documented in a study of cytomegalovirus exposure and HLA in healthy donors. The ends were cut back, 7 bases at V and 6 bases at J, with 16 bases in the middle. This CDR3 spans 14 amino acids. Looked up from germline, CDR1 is SNHLY and CDR2 is FYNNEI. PCR employed 60 Vbeta and 13 Jbeta primers. Per the authors' pipeline: Among the unique TCR beta chains that a later analysis counted, 80 million to 100 million in all, roughly 11 million were shared. Using immunoSEQ multiplex PCR, the repertoire was profiled, and TCRdb retains in-frame clones only, with some absent. V and J calls plus clone size are reproduced from that table; the DNA served to infer D and trimming. Of some 97,000 clones listed, roughly 75% were seen once; the top ten hold about 4.5%.

Sample: PBMCs. The chain joins TRBV2 to TRBJ2-1, with D possibly TRBD2 on 5 matching bases. The source is a woman aged 18-29 years in good health and CMV-seropositive. CDR3 bases: TGTGCCAGCACCGCGGACGGACTCGCCAATGAGCAGTTCTTC. The encoded protein is CASTADGLANEQFF.